This is a list of T cell receptor beta chains from one sample in a study of T cell responses to AZD1222 COVID-19 vaccine. Sequencing was performed with immunoSEQ multiplex PCR; in TCRdb, only in-frame clones are kept and a portion is missing. The table shows about 110,000 clones, with 88% occurring only once. The sequences come from peripheral blood, collected on day 0 of MenACWY control vaccination. These receptors were taken from an adult in good health. The CDR3 runs from the conserved cysteine through the conserved F or W. A D gene is named only where the DNA matches it firmly. Where a row states a size, it is once, few, many or the class of an expanded clone; other rows omit it.

v_gene,d_gene,abundance,j_gene,CDR3nt,CDR3aa
TRBV21-1,.,.,TRBJ1-4,TGTGCCAGCAGCCGCTCGGTAGGGGGGGTGGCTAATGAAAAACTGTTTTTT,CASSRSVGGVANEKLFF
TRBV6-5,TRBD1,.,TRBJ1-1,TGTGCCAGCACCCGACAGGGCGGGGCTGAAGCTTTCTTT,CASTRQGGAEAFF
TRBV6-5,.,.,TRBJ1-2,TGTGCCAGCAGTTACCCCGGGGGGGACACCTTC,CASSYPGGDTF
TRBV19,TRBD1,.,TRBJ1-5,TGTGCCAGTAACGACAGGGGACTTGGAGTTGCCAATCAGCCCCAGCATTTT,CASNDRGLGVANQPQHF
TRBV4-1,.,.,TRBJ1-5,TGCGCCAGCAGCCGGACTCCAGATAGCAATCAGCCCCAGCATTTT,CASSRTPDSNQPQHF
TRBV7-9,.,.,TRBJ1-4,TGTGCCAGCAGCTTAGAAGGTGGGGCCAGTGAAAAACTGTTTTTT,CASSLEGGASEKLFF
TRBV19,TRBD2,.,TRBJ2-1,TGTGCCAGTACCCCATCTAGCGGGAGTGTCAGGGATTCGAATGAGCAGTTCTTC,CASTPSSGSVRDSNEQFF
TRBV27,TRBD1,.,TRBJ2-7,TGTGCCAGCAGTATTTCATCCGGGACAGGGATCTACGAGCAGTACTTC,CASSISSGTGIYEQYF
TRBV30,.,few,TRBJ1-2,TGTGCCTGGAGTGTGCGTTCTGCGGGTGGCTACACCTTC,CAWSVRSAGGYTF
TRBV7-9,.,.,TRBJ1-2,TGTGCCAGCAGCTTAACCCGGACAGCTGCCTATGGCTACACCTTC,CASSLTRTAAYGYTF
TRBV6-5,TRBD2,.,TRBJ2-7,TGTGCCAGCAGTTACGCCGCTAGCGGGGTGCACTACGAGCAGTACTTC,CASSYAASGVHYEQYF
TRBV14,.,.,TRBJ1-2,TGTGCCAGCAGCACGACACCTGGGGGTATAAATCCAGGGGGCTACACCTTC,CASSTTPGGINPGGYTF
TRBV4-3,.,.,TRBJ1-5,TGCGCCAGCAGCCAAGATCCCAGGGAAACAGGTCAGCCCCAGCATTTT,CASSQDPRETGQPQHF
TRBV6-1,.,once,TRBJ2-7,TGTGCCAGCAGTGAAAGGATTGGAGGGCAGGGCTTCCACGAGCAGTACTTC,CASSERIGGQGFHEQYF
TRBV19,.,.,TRBJ2-2,TGTGCCAGTACAGGGTCGAGCACCGGGGAGCTGTTTTTT,CASTGSSTGELFF
TRBV30,.,.,TRBJ2-3,TGTGCCTGGAGTGTAAACGCCGGGGTAAAGAGCACAGATACGCAGTATTTT,CAWSVNAGVKSTDTQYF
TRBV24-1,TRBD2,.,TRBJ2-1,TGTGCCACCAGTGATTTGTCCGGGGGGGACAATGAGCAGTTCTTC,CATSDLSGGDNEQFF
TRBV19,TRBD2,.,TRBJ2-7,TGTGCCAGTAGTACCCGACTAGCGGGAGGGACCTACGAGCAGTACTTC,CASSTRLAGGTYEQYF